The T cell receptor (beta chain) described here comes from a study of OX40 agonist ivuxolimab in advanced cancers. Sequencing used immunoSEQ multiplex PCR; TCRdb keeps in-frame clones, though not all of them. The sample lists tens of thousands of clones, about nine tenths occurring once. Looked up from germline, CDR1 is SGHNT and CDR2 is YYREEE (reference sequence). The CDR3 spans 16 residues. The V end was cut by 3 bases, the J end by 3 bases, with 13 bases between. The chain carries TRBV5-4 and TRBJ2-6; no clear D. The sequences come from CD4+ or CD8+ T cells sorted from blood, collected in a trial of the OX40 agonist ivuxolimab. This receptor was taken from an adult with an advanced solid tumor such as melanoma, head and neck, liver or kidney cancer. In DNA form, the CDR3 reads TGTGCCAGCAGCTCGCAGTCGGTTGGTGGGGCCAACGTCCTGACTTTC. The encoded protein is CASSSQSVGGANVLTF.